This TCR beta chain stems from a study of blood T cell repertoires in COVID-19. For the study at large: Samples of COVID-19 (acute and convalescent) were obtained from the United States, Italy and Spain. PBMCs, B-cell-depleted T cells, or T cells were the source of the cDNA or gDNA that made up the material.

As handled by the study authors: Reference gene primer amplification gave nucleated cell count estimates. Data came from immunoSEQ multiplex PCR; TCRdb stores just in-frame clones and leaves some out. That table gives V, J and clone size, and the DNA gave D and trimming. The sample holds over 300,000 clones, more than 80% seen once. The source is a man aged 35-49 years with acute or convalescent COVID-19. Sequenced: peripheral blood.

CDR3 sequence: CASSSYGTEGQPQHF. The CDR3 DNA follows: TGTGCCAGCAGCTCGTACGGGACAGAGGGTCAGCCCCAGCATTTT. V and J are TRBV7-8 and TRBJ1-5, with 7 bases fitting TRBD1. Germline V CDR1 and CDR2: SGHVS, FQNEAQ. Trimming cost V 4 bases and J 6 bases; bases outside gene matches: 9. The CDR3 contains 15 residues.